This entry is about one TCR beta chain. Time point given: 2014-2015 season, pre-vaccination. The data were obtained in a study of follicular helper T cells after annual influenza vaccination. Whole-study context: Blood was drawn on days 0, 7 and 28 after vaccination.

The method was immunoSEQ multiplex PCR; TCRdb's version includes in-frame clones alone and lacks a portion of them. The table includes around 2,400 clones, around 84% detected once. The CDR3 contains 14 residues. The germline CDR1 and CDR2 sequences are MDHEN and SYDVKM. Between the trimmed V and J ends, which lost 2 bases and 8 bases, there was a span of 12 bases. This receptor was obtained from an adult who received the influenza vaccine. The sample here was CXCR5+ CD38+ circulating T follicular helper cells from blood, taken on the day of influenza vaccination. As to subset: circulating Tfh, non-naive CD4+CXCR5+PD-1+ (ICOS+CD38+ or ICOS-CD38-). V and J are TRBV28 and TRBJ1-4; D gene ambiguous. The CDR3 DNA follows: TGTGCCAGCAGTTTAACGAGACCCGGGGAAAAACTGTTTTTT. Its protein product is CASSLTRPGEKLFF. The entire variable domain, with the rest obtained from reference TRBV28 and TRBJ1-4, is as follows: DVKVTQSSRYLVKRTGEKVFLECVQDMDHENMFWYRQDPGLGLRLIYFSYDVKMKEKGDIPEGYSVSREKKERFSLILESASTNQTSMYLCASSLTRPGEKLFFGSGTQLSVL.